This TCR beta chain was identified during a study of beta chain features in type 1 diabetes. Whole-study context: Researchers looked at approximately 100,000,000 sorted cells across all samples.

The whole isolated RNA underwent reverse transcription, so sequencing captured expressed TCRB transcripts. Libraries were prepared by immunoSEQ multiplex PCR; TCRdb keeps only in-frame clonotypes and omits some of them. The data show around 100,000 clones, roughly 28% seen once. The V gene's germline CDR1 is SGHNT and CDR2 YYREEE (reference sequence). The junction had 5 bases not matched to a gene; V was cut back by 1 base and J by 5 bases. The CDR3 sequence is 14 residues long. Study results and limitations: In the patient group, naive, central memory and Treg TCRB repertoires seemed more alike than in the healthy donor group. TCRB rearrangement may or may not be influenced by HLA type; here this remained unresolved. Shortening that was moderate but significant affected the TCRB CDR3s of Type 1 diabetes patients in all four CD4+ subsets.

This clone was detected only once. The antigen is not known. This receptor was obtained from a young woman with type 1 diabetes. The V gene is TRBV5-4, the J gene TRBJ1-2; 7 nucleotides agree with TRBD1. Sequencing input: central memory CD4+ T cells from blood. In nucleotides, the CDR3 is TGTGCCAGCAGCTTGAAGGGGGCGCGGTATGGCTACACCTTC. This translates into CASSLKGARYGYTF.